This T cell receptor beta chain stems from a study of T cell repertoires in cytomegalovirus infection. Looking at the study overall: A matching HLA type, together with CMV infection, was signaled by public TCR beta signatures.

As for this clonotype: Its target is unknown.

Using its own MiXCR run on the reads, TCRdb lists one record per CDR3 protein. This sample carries 200,000 to 250,000 distinct CDR3 sequences, 22% of them seen once, and the ten largest clones take over 15%. V was trimmed by 3 bases and J by 5 bases, leaving 29 bases between them. The CDR3 totals 18 residues. Germline V lookup: CDR1 DFQATT, CDR2 SNEGSKA (reference sequence). Notes on the study in general: CMV-specific HLA-C-restricted TCR beta clonotypes dominated the ex vivo response. Carriers of CMV plus the relevant HLA were identified by cumulative public TCR beta family frequency.

The receptor comes from a human donor in good health (CMV status not recorded). Some clones in this sample may be carry-over from other donors' samples. The sequencing sample was made of CD8+ T cells from PBMCs. The chain uses TRBV20-1 and TRBJ2-7; D remains ambiguous. The CDR3 DNA reads TGCAGTGCTAGCGACCCGAGAAAAGACGGACGGGCTGTCCACGAGCAGTACTTC. Its protein product is CSASDPRKDGRAVHEQYF.